One and the same sample provided the 4 T cell receptor beta chains below, sequenced in a study of graft-versus-host responses after intestinal transplantation. Their antigen targets remain unknown. TCRdb keeps only in-frame clones here, not all; method: immunoSEQ multiplex PCR. Seen here are more than 80,000 clones, about 89% observed once, and the top ten hold 0.3% to 0.4%. The input for sequencing was unstimulated CD4+ T cells sorted from spleen or lymph node cells, taken before intestinal transplant. Receptors were obtained from a human donor who received an intestinal transplant.

The chain couples TRBV6-1 to TRBJ1-2; D call uncertain. Trimming cost V 2 bases and J 6 bases, with 7 bases left between them. CDR1 is MNHNS and CDR2 is SASEGT in the germline V gene. CDR3 length equals 12 residues. The CDR3 nucleotides read TGTGCCAGCAGTGAATCGGGGAATGGCTACACCTTC. This codes for CASSESGNGYTF.

The chain employs TRBV2 and TRBJ2-6; TRBD1 matches 9 bases. After removal of 6 bases from V and 0 bases from J, the junction contained 6 bases not matched to a gene. The CDR3 is 17 residues long. The germline gives CDR1 SNHLY, CDR2 FYNNEI. The CDR3 DNA reads TGTGCCAGCAGCGCCGGGACAGGGACCTCTGGGGCCAACGTCCTGACTTTC. Translated, it gives CASSAGTGTSGANVLTF.

A single count supports this clone. The J gene is TRBJ1-4, the V gene TRBV14; D is uncertain. The CDR3 is 18 residues long. V lost 4 bases to trimming and J lost 2 bases, with 20 bases between them. Per germline, CDR1 SGHDN and CDR2 FVKESK. CDR3 sequence: CASSRRKVRSATNEKLFF. The CDR3 DNA follows: TGTGCCAGCAGCCGGAGAAAGGTTCGGTCAGCCACTAATGAAAAACTGTTTTTT.

The rearrangement joins TRBV13 to TRBJ2-3; 8 positions agree with TRBD2. Unmatched junction bases numbered 3, after V lost 2 bases and J lost 5 bases. Germline CDR1 is PRHDT and CDR2 is FYEKMQ (reference sequence). The CDR3 covers 14 residues. This CDR3 reads CASSLKLAGDTQYF. The CDR3 DNA sequence: TGTGCCAGCAGCTTAAAGCTAGCGGGAGATACGCAGTATTTT.